A single sample is the source of the 30 T cell receptor beta chains below, sequenced in a study of cytomegalovirus exposure and HLA in healthy donors. Use of 60 Vbeta and 13 Jbeta primers characterized the PCR. Produced via immunoSEQ multiplex PCR; TCRdb's table is partial and in-frame only. The sample has 150,000 to 200,000 clones; almost 85% are singletons. Sample: PBMCs. The source of these receptors is a boy between 2 and 15 years old in good health and CMV-seronegative.

This clone showed up just once. This chain connects TRBV5-1 to TRBJ2-2; D is unclear. V was pared by 2 bases and J by 0 bases, with 8 bases between. Germline assignment: CDR1 SGHRS and CDR2 YFSETQ. The CDR3 has 15 residues. CDR3 nucleotide sequence: TGCGCCAGCAGCTTTGGCCAGTCGAACACCGGGGAGCTGTTTTTT. Protein sequence: CASSFGQSNTGELFF.

The gene calls are TRBV5-6 and TRBJ2-2; possibly TRBD2 for D (6 bases). The germline V gene encodes CDR1 SGHDT and CDR2 YYEEEE. Trimming cost V 9 bases and J 0 bases, with 9 bases left between them. This CDR3 is built from 13 residues. CDR3 nucleotide sequence: TGTGCCACCGGGACTGCGAACACCGGGGAGCTGTTTTTT. Protein sequence: CATGTANTGELFF.

The DNA for the CDR3 is TGTGCCTCATCGTCGGGAGGCACAGATACGCAGTATTTT. This codes for CASSSGGTDTQYF. J is TRBJ2-3 and V is TRBV9, with a weak D call TRBD2 (6 bases). In germline, CDR1 is SGDLS, CDR2 YYNGEE. The CDR3 runs 13 residues. V was shortened by 10 bases and J by 1 base, with 13 bases between the two germline ends.

The rearrangement links TRBV15 to TRBJ1-2; D call uncertain. The CDR3 has 13 residues. The germline gives CDR1 LNHNV, CDR2 YYDKDF (reference sequence). With 5 bases removed from V and 4 bases from J, the gap between germline ends came to 11 bases. The CDR3 reads CATSGAVSYGYTF. The CDR3 bases are TGTGCCACCAGCGGAGCCGTCAGCTATGGCTACACCTTC.

The V and J genes are TRBV2 and TRBJ2-1; 12 nucleotides align to TRBD2. Germline CDR1 SNHLY, CDR2 FYNNEI. The CDR3 totals 17 residues. V trimming: 4 bases; J trimming: 6 bases; junction bases outside the gene matches: 10. CDR3 nucleotide sequence: TGTGCCAGCAGTGTATCCGGGACTAGCGGGCTCGTCAATGAGCAGTTCTTC. The encoded protein is CASSVSGTSGLVNEQFF.

In this sample, this clone turned up a few times. V gene TRBV7-9 combines with J gene TRBJ2-1; 7 bases map to TRBD1. CDR1 is SEHNR and CDR2 is FQNEAQ in the germline V gene (reference sequence). With 3 bases clipped from V and 6 bases from J, the junction kept 8 bases outside the gene matches. This CDR3 is 15 amino acids long. The CDR3 DNA reads TGTGCCAGCAGCTTGAGACAGGGAGAATCCAATGAGCAGTTCTTC. Its translation: CASSLRQGESNEQFF.

The V gene is TRBV6-5, the J gene TRBJ1-1, with TRBD1 as a possible D gene (6 bases). Deletions cut 9 bases from V and 11 bases from J, with 16 bases between. CDR1 MNHEY and CDR2 SVGAGI come from the germline V gene. This CDR3 comprises 11 residues. The CDR3 nucleotides read TGTGCCAGTTCTAGGGGGAGTTGGGCTTTCTTT. This gives the protein CASSRGSWAFF.

The chain has TRBV7-8 and TRBJ1-4; 8 bases line up with TRBD1. With 5 bases clipped from V and 4 bases from J, the junction kept 6 bases outside the gene matches. CDR1 and CDR2 (germline): SGHVS, FQNEAQ. This CDR3 has 15 residues. The CDR3 DNA is TGTGCCAGCAGCACTCGGACAGGGTTTAATGAAAAACTGTTTTTT. Amino acids: CASSTRTGFNEKLFF.

This clone was counted only a few times. The same CDR3 also results from other DNA sequences found in this sample. The V call is TRBV29-1, the J call TRBJ2-5; possible D gene TRBD1, 5 bases. The CDR3 contains 13 residues. V lost 5 bases to trimming and J lost 2 bases, with 12 bases between them. The germline CDR1 and CDR2 sequences are SQVTM and ANQGSEA. The CDR3 region has the DNA TGCAGCGTTAAATGGGGCAGGCAAGAGACCCAGTACTTC. As protein: CSVKWGRQETQYF.

J is TRBJ1-1 and V is TRBV2, with TRBD1 identical over 10 bases. Per germline, CDR1 SNHLY and CDR2 FYNNEI. This CDR3 has 13 amino acids. The ends lost 7 bases at V and 6 bases at J; junction bases unmatched: 5. This CDR3 reads CASIGTGAAEAFF. In nucleotides, the CDR3 is TGTGCCAGCATTGGGACAGGGGCCGCTGAAGCTTTCTTT. The full variable domain, completed using reference TRBV2 and TRBJ1-1, is EPEVTQTPSHQVTQMGQEVILRCVPISNHLYFYWYRQILGQKVEFLVSFYNNEISEKSEIFDDQFSVERPDGSNFTLKIRSTKLEDSAMYFCASIGTGAAEAFFGQGTRLTVV.

This sequence joins TRBV6-6 and TRBJ1-4; D perhaps matches TRBD1 (5 bases). The CDR3 covers 16 residues. Trimming left V 6 bases short and J 0 bases short, with 14 bases between. CDR1 is MNHNY and CDR2 is SVGAGI in the germline V gene (reference sequence). The CDR3 bases are TGTGCCAGCAGCGAGCGCAGGGTTGCAACTAATGAAAAACTGTTTTTT. Translating gives CASSERRVATNEKLFF.

This clone was recorded only once. The rearrangement links TRBV6-5 to TRBJ1-1; no firm D call. The CDR3 consists of 16 residues. The germline V gene has CDR1 MNHEY and CDR2 SVGAGI. Trimming cost V 0 bases and J 5 bases, with 16 bases left between them. The CDR3 DNA is TGTGCCAGCAGTTACTCACGACCGGGAATGGGAACTGAAGCTTTCTTT. Amino acids: CASSYSRPGMGTEAFF.

V gene TRBV6-6 combines with J gene TRBJ1-2; no firm D call. Trimming stripped 4 bases from V and 4 bases from J, with 7 bases between. This CDR3 contains 12 residues. Germline V gene data show CDR1 as MNHNY and CDR2 as SVGAGI (reference sequence). The CDR3 loop is CASSSPVYGYTF. The CDR3 DNA sequence: TGTGCCAGCAGTTCCCCGGTCTATGGCTACACCTTC.

J is TRBJ2-7 and V is TRBV6-1, with D perhaps matching TRBD1 (5 bases). Looked up from germline, CDR1 is MNHNS and CDR2 is SASEGT. The CDR3 contains 13 residues. The ends were cut back, 2 bases at V and 0 bases at J, with 5 bases in the middle. CDR3 DNA sequence: TGTGCCAGCAGTGAAAGGGGCTCCTACGAGCAGTACTTC. This translates into CASSERGSYEQYF.

Only a few counts were recorded for this clone. The V gene is TRBV9, the J gene TRBJ2-5; 9 bases agree with TRBD2. Trimming removed 6 bases from V and 5 bases from J; junction bases left unmatched: 2. The CDR3 contains 12 residues. Germline-derived CDR1 and CDR2 are SGDLS and YYNGEE. CDR3 in DNA: TGTGCCAGCAACGCGGGAGGGGAGACCCAGTACTTC. This sequence encodes CASNAGGETQYF. The full variable domain, its missing parts supplied by reference TRBV9 and TRBJ2-5, is DSGVTQTPKHLITATGQRVTLRCSPRSGDLSVYWYQQSLDQGLQFLIQYYNGEERAKGNILERFSAQQFPDLHSELNLSSLELGDSALYFCASNAGGETQYFGPGTRLLVL.

The genes are TRBV27 and TRBJ1-1, with TRBD1 identical over 8 bases. Germline trimming cut 0 bases from V and 4 bases from J; bases unmatched to any gene: 4. The CDR3 is 15 amino acids. Germline CDR1 is MNHEY and CDR2 is SMNVEV (reference sequence). DNA for the CDR3: TGTGCCAGCAGTTTATCCGACCAGGGGGCCACTGAAGCTTTCTTT. It is translated as CASSLSDQGATEAFF.

The chain combines TRBV28 with TRBJ2-7; D gene ambiguous. Germline-derived CDR1 and CDR2 are MDHEN and SYDVKM. Trimming stripped 3 bases from V and 0 bases from J, with 9 bases between. The CDR3 has 14 amino acids. DNA of the CDR3: TGTGCCAGCAGTTTGTCCATGTTCTCCTACGAGCAGTACTTC. It is translated as CASSLSMFSYEQYF.

The V gene is TRBV5-1, the J gene TRBJ2-3, with 7 bases lining up with TRBD2. The CDR3 is made up of 16 amino acids. V gave up 0 bases and J gave up 3 bases; unmatched junction bases: 7. Germline V lookup: CDR1 SGHRS, CDR2 YFSETQ. The CDR3 protein is CASSLAGTTATDTQYF. CDR3 nucleotides: TGCGCCAGCAGCTTGGCCGGGACTACGGCAACAGATACGCAGTATTTT.

In DNA, the CDR3 is TGCGCCAGCAGCCAAACAGGGGGCGATCAGCCCCAGCATTTT. Translated, it gives CASSQTGGDQPQHF. This chain connects TRBV4-1 to TRBJ1-5; 9 bases line up with TRBD1. V shed 2 bases, J shed 5 bases, and the junction held 1 base outside the gene matches. There are 14 residues in the CDR3. The germline gives CDR1 MGHRA, CDR2 YSYEKL.

CDR3 DNA: TGCGCCAGCAGCTTGGAACTAGCGGGAGGGGGGGAGACCCAGTACTTC. Translating it yields CASSLELAGGGETQYF. The chain carries TRBV5-1 and TRBJ2-5; 13 bases are a match to TRBD2. The germline gives CDR1 SGHRS, CDR2 YFSETQ. The CDR3 is 16 amino acids. V lost 0 bases to trimming and J lost 5 bases; unmatched junction nucleotides: 4.

On this clone itself: Other DNA sequences in this sample translate to the same CDR3. V usage is TRBV6-1 and J usage is TRBJ1-2; TRBD1 matches 7 bases. The CDR3 consists of 12 residues. Per germline, CDR1 MNHNS and CDR2 SASEGT. The trim removed 6 bases at V and 3 bases at J, leaving 1 base unmatched. The CDR3 sequence: CASSTGDYGYTF. CDR3 nucleotides: TGTGCCAGCAGCACAGGGGACTATGGCTACACCTTC.

This chain uses TRBV12-5 with TRBJ1-1, with unresolved D. The V end was cut by 4 bases, the J end by 4 bases, with 7 bases between. Germline V gives CDR1 LGHNT, CDR2 FRNRAP. The CDR3 has 12 residues. The CDR3 bases are TGTGCTAGTGGTTGGGCCCCCACTGAAGCTTTCTTT. Translating it yields CASGWAPTEAFF.

The sample holds a few counts of this clone. The chain combines TRBV19 with TRBJ1-1, with D maybe TRBD1 (5 bases). The CDR3 has 14 residues. Between the trimmed V and J ends, which lost 9 bases and 5 bases, there was a span of 19 bases. Germline V gene data show CDR1 as LNHDA and CDR2 as SQIVND (reference sequence). The CDR3 DNA reads as TGTGCCAGCGGGCCTTCCCCTAGGGGAACTGAAGCTTTCTTT. Amino acids: CASGPSPRGTEAFF.

The CDR3 DNA reads as TGCGCCAGCAGCCCCCGAAGCCCACCGGGCTACGAGCAGTACTTC. It encodes CASSPRSPPGYEQYF. V usage is TRBV4-1 and J usage is TRBJ2-7; no clear D gene. The CDR3 sequence is 15 residues long. Germline CDR1 reads MGHRA; CDR2 reads YSYEKL. Trimming left V 4 bases short and J 3 bases short, with 16 bases between.

The chain employs TRBV30 and TRBJ2-5; D may be TRBD2 (5 bases). Germline loops: CDR1 GTSNPN, CDR2 SVGIG (reference sequence). The CDR3 contains 11 residues. Trimming left V 4 bases short and J 11 bases short, with 14 bases between. The chain's CDR3 is CAWKDEGTQYF. CDR3 coding DNA: TGTGCCTGGAAGGACGAGGGAACTCAGTACTTC.

The rearrangement links TRBV28 to TRBJ2-2; D call uncertain. This CDR3 has 15 amino acids. The germline V gene encodes CDR1 MDHEN and CDR2 SYDVKM. Trimming took off 0 bases at V and 4 bases at J, with 9 bases between the two ends. The CDR3 DNA reads TGTGCCAGCAGTTTATGGGCAGATGGCACCGGGGAGCTGTTTTTT. Protein: CASSLWADGTGELFF.

This rearrangement joins TRBV7-2 to TRBJ2-1, with a weak D call TRBD1 (7 bases). Trimming removed 1 base at V and 7 bases at J, with 14 bases between. The CDR3 spans 15 residues. Looked up from germline, CDR1 is SGHTA and CDR2 is FQGNSA. The CDR3 DNA follows: TGTGCCAGCAGCTTAGGCGGGACAGTCTTAAATGAGCAGTTCTTC. This sequence encodes CASSLGGTVLNEQFF.

The chain combines TRBV25-1 with TRBJ1-4; D is possibly TRBD1 (5 bases). The length of the CDR3 is 14 residues. V was cut by 1 base and J by 8 bases, with 11 bases left in between. Germline V CDR1 and CDR2: MGHDK, SYGVNS. This CDR3 reads CASSESTGAEKLFF. The CDR3 coding sequence is TGTGCCAGCAGTGAATCCACAGGAGCCGAAAAACTGTTTTTT.

The gene calls are TRBV19 and TRBJ2-7; TRBD1 is a possible D gene (6 bases). CDR1 is LNHDA, CDR2 SQIVND, per germline (reference sequence). Trimming removed 3 bases from V and 1 base from J, with 10 bases in between. The CDR3 is made up of 14 amino acids. For the CDR3, the DNA is TGTGCCAGTAGTATGAGGACAGCTTCCTACGAGCAGTACTTC. Amino acids: CASSMRTASYEQYF.

V usage is TRBV27 and J usage is TRBJ1-1, with D hard to call. Per germline, CDR1 MNHEY and CDR2 SMNVEV (reference sequence). The CDR3 has 11 amino acids. Trimming took 3 bases from V and 7 from J, leaving 6 bases between them. The DNA for the CDR3 is TGTGCCAGCAGTTTTGGCAGTGAAGCTTTCTTT. This translates into CASSFGSEAFF.